The 20 T cell receptor beta chains in this list originate from one sample, sequenced in a study of TIL therapy for anti-PD-1-resistant metastatic lung cancer. The sample's time point: pre-treatment sample, taken before nivolumab and TIL therapy. The immunoSEQ assay was v3. Assay: immunoSEQ multiplex PCR; the TCRdb copy retains only in-frame clones and omits some. Among under 15,000 clones listed, 80% were seen once. This sample comprised blood, obtained at baseline. These TCRs come from a person between 25 and 79 years old with non-small cell lung cancer.

This clone was recorded a few times. This chain links TRBV11-2 with TRBJ1-6; D call uncertain. V was pared by 5 bases and J by 11 bases, with 19 bases between. The CDR3 has 15 amino acids. The germline V gene encodes CDR1 SGHAT and CDR2 FQNNGV. Written as DNA, the CDR3 is TGTGCCAGCAGCCAGGAAGAGGCCTTCAGGACACCCCTCCACTTT. Amino acids: CASSQEEAFRTPLHF.

The chain links TRBV4-3 to TRBJ2-1, with unresolved D. V was cut by 0 bases and J by 6 bases, with 12 bases left in between. Per the germline V gene, CDR1 is LGHNA and CDR2 is YSLEER. The CDR3 spans 15 residues. The CDR3 sequence is CASSQDRHPLNEQFF. CDR3 in DNA: TGCGCCAGCAGCCAAGATAGGCACCCACTCAATGAGCAGTTCTTC.

This chain connects TRBV27 to TRBJ2-1; 11 bases line up with TRBD2. In germline, CDR1 is MNHEY, CDR2 SMNVEV (reference sequence). The CDR3 runs 17 residues. Losses at the gene ends were 5 bases for V and 2 bases for J; bases not matched to a gene: 8. The CDR3 reads CASSASTSGKTYNEQFF. CDR3 nucleotide sequence: TGTGCCAGCAGTGCCTCGACTAGCGGGAAAACCTACAATGAGCAGTTCTTC.

V is TRBV6-5 and J is TRBJ1-4, with D perhaps TRBD1 (6 bases). Germline V gene sequence: CDR1 MNHEY, CDR2 SVGAGI. The CDR3 has 14 residues. V shed 9 bases and J shed 8 bases, with 19 bases lying between them. DNA of the CDR3: TGTGCCAGTACTCCACAGGGAATGAGGGAAAAACTGTTTTTT. Its translation is CASTPQGMREKLFF.

The chain combines TRBV27 with TRBJ1-6; 8 nucleotides agree with TRBD1. V lost 4 bases, J lost 10 bases, and 9 bases stayed unmatched. Germline V gene sequence: CDR1 MNHEY, CDR2 SMNVEV (reference sequence). The CDR3 is 15 amino acids. Here the CDR3 reads CASSSDRVGGSPLHF. In nucleotides, the CDR3 is TGTGCCAGCAGTTCGGACAGGGTCGGAGGGTCACCCCTCCACTTT.

The chain uses TRBV7-9 and TRBJ2-1; 9 bases are shared with TRBD2. Trimming at V came to 5 bases and at J to 4 bases, leaving 12 bases not matched to a gene. The CDR3 totals 17 residues. Germline CDR1 SEHNR, CDR2 FQNEAQ (reference sequence). The chain's CDR3 is CASSPSGASGTYNEQFF. The CDR3 nucleotides read TGTGCCAGCAGCCCTTCCGGGGCTAGCGGGACGTACAATGAGCAGTTCTTC.

The chain is built from TRBV29-1 and TRBJ1-1; 7 bases agree with TRBD1. This CDR3 is 14 amino acids long. V was pared by 2 bases and J by 0 bases, with 3 bases of the junction left unmatched. From germline, CDR1 is SQVTM and CDR2 ANQGSEA. The CDR3 DNA reads as TGCAGCGTTGAACGACAGGGAATGAACACTGAAGCTTTCTTT. Translation: CSVERQGMNTEAFF.

The chain combines TRBV29-1 with TRBJ2-5; D is unclear. The CDR3 runs 13 residues. Trimming left V 1 base short and J 7 bases short, with 13 bases between. CDR1 and CDR2 (germline): SQVTM, ANQGSEA. The CDR3 sequence: CSVEADGVRTQYF. The CDR3 DNA reads TGCAGCGTTGAAGCGGATGGCGTCCGGACCCAGTACTTC.

This chain uses TRBV5-1 with TRBJ2-7, with 7 positions matching TRBD1. The CDR3 has 14 residues. Germline CDR1 reads SGHRS; CDR2 reads YFSETQ. After removal of 2 bases from V and 0 bases from J, the junction contained 2 bases not matched to a gene. DNA for the CDR3: TGCGCCAGCAGCTTAACAGGGGTCTCCTACGAGCAGTACTTC. This gives the protein CASSLTGVSYEQYF.

The CDR3 coding sequence is TGTGCCTGGAGTGTACTGGGTAGGGAAAATGGCTATGGCTACACCTTC. Protein: CAWSVLGRENGYGYTF. This chain joins TRBV30 and TRBJ1-2; D call uncertain. The germline V gene has CDR1 GTSNPN and CDR2 SVGIG (reference sequence). This CDR3 spans 16 amino acids. V was cut by 0 bases and J by 4 bases, with 18 bases left in between.

The chain links TRBV19 to TRBJ2-2; the match to TRBD1 covers 9 bases. The CDR3 covers 17 residues. The trim removed 8 bases at V and 3 bases at J, leaving 13 bases unmatched. Germline V gene sequence: CDR1 LNHDA, CDR2 SQIVND (reference sequence). DNA for the CDR3: TGTGCCAGTTATAGAGGGGGACAGGGAGTGGACACCGGGGAGCTGTTTTTT. This sequence encodes CASYRGGQGVDTGELFF. The variable domain in full, completed from reference TRBV19 and TRBJ2-2, reads DGGITQSPKYLFRKEGQNVTLSCEQNLNHDAMYWYRQDPGQGLRLIYYSQIVNDFQKGDIAEGYSVSREKKESFPLTVTSAQKNPTAFYLCASYRGGQGVDTGELFFGEGSRLTVL.

The rearrangement links TRBV9 to TRBJ1-3, with no clear D. The CDR3 is 17 residues long. V was cut by 0 bases and J by 0 bases, with 13 bases left in between. The V gene's germline CDR1 is SGDLS and CDR2 YYNGEE. The CDR3 sequence is CASSVGEGLNSGNTIYF. The CDR3 bases are TGTGCCAGCAGCGTAGGAGAAGGGCTAAACTCTGGAAACACCATATATTTT.

The J gene is TRBJ2-7, the V gene TRBV5-1; 8 bases map to TRBD2. Germline-derived CDR1 and CDR2 are SGHRS and YFSETQ. Trimming cost V 1 base and J 3 bases; bases outside gene matches: 6. CDR3 length: 15 residues. CDR3 nucleotides: TGCGCCAGCAGCTTGATAATAGCGGGGAACTACGAGCAGTACTTC. Translating gives CASSLIIAGNYEQYF.

The chain recombines TRBV6-4 with TRBJ2-1; TRBD2 is a possible D gene (6 bases). The CDR3 covers 15 residues. Trimming took 3 bases from V and 9 from J, leaving 18 bases between them. Germline V gene lookup returns CDR1 MRHNA and CDR2 SNTAGT. In DNA, the CDR3 is TGTGCCAGCAGTGAGGTTGGCGGGACTGCCGGTGAGCAGTTCTTC. Encoded protein: CASSEVGGTAGEQFF.

This clone was counted only a few times. This chain uses TRBV9 with TRBJ2-7, with TRBD2 matching 8 bases. The CDR3 has 15 amino acids. CDR1 and CDR2 (germline): SGDLS, YYNGEE. Trimming at V came to 0 bases and at J to 2 bases, leaving 4 bases not matched to a gene. The CDR3 reads CASSVASSGAYEQYF. CDR3 nucleotide sequence: TGTGCCAGCAGCGTAGCGAGTAGCGGGGCCTACGAGCAGTACTTC.

The chain is built from TRBV2 and TRBJ2-7; 9 bases line up with TRBD1. Germline V gene lookup returns CDR1 SNHLY and CDR2 FYNNEI. This CDR3 is 13 amino acids long. Unmatched junction bases numbered 6, after V lost 11 bases and J lost 1 base. The CDR3 DNA reads TGTGCCGGAGGCGGGACAGGGTCCTACGAGCAGTACTTC. This translates into CAGGGTGSYEQYF.

The chain is built from TRBV11-2 and TRBJ2-1; D perhaps matches TRBD1 (5 bases). Trimming pared 2 bases from V and 8 bases from J, leaving 7 bases between. This CDR3 is 12 amino acids long. Looked up from germline, CDR1 is SGHAT and CDR2 is FQNNGV. CDR3 sequence: CASSLRTYEQFF. The CDR3, as DNA: TGTGCCAGCAGCTTAAGGACATATGAGCAGTTCTTC. The complete variable domain, with remaining parts taken from reference TRBV11-2 and TRBJ2-1, reads EAGVAQSPRYKIIEKRQSVAFWCNPISGHATLYWYQQILGQGPKLLIQFQNNGVVDDSQLPKDRFSAERLKGVDSTLKIQPAKLEDSAVYLCASSLRTYEQFFGPGTRLTVL.

The chain combines TRBV6-5 with TRBJ2-3; TRBD2 agrees at 7 bases. Germline loops: CDR1 MNHEY, CDR2 SVGAGI. The CDR3 consists of 14 residues. Unmatched junction bases numbered 5, after V lost 8 bases and J lost 0 bases. CDR3 DNA sequence: TGTGCCAGCGAGAGCGGGGCTAGCACAGATACGCAGTATTTT. This gives the protein CASESGASTDTQYF.

The CDR3: CASSPLPGGTEAFF. Written as DNA, the CDR3 is TGTGCCAGCAGCCCCCTTCCCGGGGGCACTGAAGCTTTCTTT. The rearrangement links TRBV7-7 to TRBJ1-1, with D tentatively TRBD1 (5 bases). V was pared by 5 bases and J by 4 bases, with 14 bases between. The CDR3 is made up of 14 amino acids. Germline V CDR1 and CDR2: SSHAT, FNYEAQ (reference sequence).

The J gene is TRBJ2-1, the V gene TRBV19; D is ambiguous. The CDR3 spans 14 residues. CDR1 is LNHDA and CDR2 is SQIVND in the germline V gene (reference sequence). V lost 2 bases, J lost 7 bases, and 12 bases lay in between. CDR3 bases: TGTGCCAGTAGTATAATGGGCCCGCGGAATGAGCAGTTCTTC. Protein sequence: CASSIMGPRNEQFF.